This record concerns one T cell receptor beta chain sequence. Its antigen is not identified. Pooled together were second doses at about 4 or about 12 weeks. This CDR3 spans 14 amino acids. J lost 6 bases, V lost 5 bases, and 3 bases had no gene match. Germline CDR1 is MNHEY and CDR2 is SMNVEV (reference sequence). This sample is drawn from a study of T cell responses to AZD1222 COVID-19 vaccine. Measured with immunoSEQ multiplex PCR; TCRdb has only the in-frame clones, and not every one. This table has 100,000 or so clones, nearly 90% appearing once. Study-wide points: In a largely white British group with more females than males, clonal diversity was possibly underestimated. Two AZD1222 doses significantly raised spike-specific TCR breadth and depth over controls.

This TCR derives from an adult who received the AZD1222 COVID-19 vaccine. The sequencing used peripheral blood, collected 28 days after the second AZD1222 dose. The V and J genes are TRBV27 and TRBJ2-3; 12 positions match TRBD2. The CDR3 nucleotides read TGTGCCAGCAGTATCACTAGCGGGAGGGATACGCAGTATTTT. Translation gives CASSITSGRDTQYF.